This T cell receptor (beta chain) was sequenced during a study of blood T cells in healthy people across ages. Overall study findings and caveats: Leaving the PBMCs unsorted stopped any conclusive comparison of naive versus antigen-experienced cells.

There are a few counts of this clonotype. Antigen unknown. A sample-barcoded 5' primer and a J-beta primer mix were used in a second PCR of roughly 7 to 11 cycles. Each cDNA molecule received a tag from a template-switch adaptor that had 12 random nucleotides. Each CDR3 protein is one row after TCRdb ran MiXCR on the 5' RACE reads. The sample has over a million distinct CDR3 sequences, more than 35% seen once. The CDR3 has 13 amino acids. Trimming pared 10 bases from V and 5 bases from J, leaving 18 bases between. Germline V gene lookup returns CDR1 MNHEY and CDR2 SMNVEV (reference sequence). No fewer than 5.5 micrograms of total RNA were isolated from every sample.

Sequencing used blood. This sequence originates from a woman aged 60-70 years in good health. This chain links TRBV27 with TRBJ2-7; D possibly corresponds to TRBD2 (6 bases). CDR3 loop: CATTPWGGDEQYF. The CDR3 nucleotides read TGTGCCACTACCCCCTGGGGCGGGGACGAGCAGTACTTC.